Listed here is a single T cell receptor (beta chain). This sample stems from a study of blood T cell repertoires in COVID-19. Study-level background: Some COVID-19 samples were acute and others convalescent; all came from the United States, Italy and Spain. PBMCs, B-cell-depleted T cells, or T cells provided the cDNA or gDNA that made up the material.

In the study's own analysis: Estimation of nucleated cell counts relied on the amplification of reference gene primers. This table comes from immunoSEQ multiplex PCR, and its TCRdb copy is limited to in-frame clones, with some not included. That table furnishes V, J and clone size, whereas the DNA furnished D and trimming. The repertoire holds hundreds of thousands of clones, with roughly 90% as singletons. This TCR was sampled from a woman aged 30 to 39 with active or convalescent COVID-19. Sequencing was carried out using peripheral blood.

The CDR3: CASSPQRASEKLFF. CDR3 in DNA: TGTGCCAGCTCACCCCAGAGGGCCAGCGAAAAACTGTTTTTT. This chain joins TRBV18 and TRBJ1-4; D is unclear. This CDR3 contains 14 residues. CDR1 is KGHSH, CDR2 LQKENI, per germline. V dropped 3 bases and J dropped 8 bases, with 13 bases sitting between them. The complete variable domain, with remaining parts taken from reference TRBV18 and TRBJ1-4, reads NAGVMQNPRHLVRRRGQEARLRCSPMKGHSHVYWYRQLPEEGLKFMVYLQKENIIDESGMPKERFSAEFPKEGPSILRIQQVVRGDSAAYFCASSPQRASEKLFFGSGTQLSVL.